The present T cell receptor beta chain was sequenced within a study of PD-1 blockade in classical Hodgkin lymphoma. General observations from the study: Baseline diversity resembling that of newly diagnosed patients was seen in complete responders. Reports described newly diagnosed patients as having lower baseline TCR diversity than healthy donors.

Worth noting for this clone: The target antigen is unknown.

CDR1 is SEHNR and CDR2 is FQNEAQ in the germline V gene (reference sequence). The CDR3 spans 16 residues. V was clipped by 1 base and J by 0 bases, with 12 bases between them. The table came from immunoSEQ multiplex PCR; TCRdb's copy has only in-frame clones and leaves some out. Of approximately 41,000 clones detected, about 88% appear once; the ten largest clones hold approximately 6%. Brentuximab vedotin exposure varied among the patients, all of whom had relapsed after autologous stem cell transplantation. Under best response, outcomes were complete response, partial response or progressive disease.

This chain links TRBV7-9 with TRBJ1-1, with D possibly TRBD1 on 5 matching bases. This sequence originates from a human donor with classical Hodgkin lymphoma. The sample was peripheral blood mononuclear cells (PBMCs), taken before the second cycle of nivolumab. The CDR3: CASSLGEGRMNTEAFF. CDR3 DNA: TGTGCCAGCAGCTTAGGGGAGGGGAGGATGAACACTGAAGCTTTCTTT. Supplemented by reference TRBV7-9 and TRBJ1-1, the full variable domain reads DTGVSQNPRHKITKRGQNVTFRCDPISEHNRLYWYRQTLGQGPEFLTYFQNEAQLEKSRLLSDRFSAERPKGSFSTLEIQRTEQGDSAMYLCASSLGEGRMNTEAFFGQGTRLTVV.